This is a list of T cell receptor beta chains from one sample in a study of blood T cell repertoires in COVID-19. The assay was immunoSEQ multiplex PCR, and TCRdb's table has in-frame clones only and misses some. Found here are approximately 100,000 clones, 70% to 90% of them singletons; the top ten hold 3.5%. The sequenced material came from peripheral blood. All receptors derive from a woman aged 55-69 years with acute or convalescent COVID-19. Each CDR3 is given with its conserved first and last residue. Fields, in order: clone size, D gene, J gene, V gene, CDR3 DNA, CDR3 protein. A D gene is named only where the DNA matches it firmly. Part of the rows lack a size; the others show once, few, many or a class for expanded clones.

NA,TRBD1,TRBJ1-5,TRBV28,TGTGCCAGCAGGGGGACAGCGGGTCAGCCCCAGCATTTT,CASRGTAGQPQHF
NA,TRBD2,TRBJ2-1,TRBV7-9,TGTGCCAGCACACTAGCGGGAGGGAACAATGAGCAGTTCTTC,CASTLAGGNNEQFF
NA,NA,TRBJ2-5,TRBV28,TGTGCCAGCAGTCGCCCAGGAGGGCGGCAAGAGACCCAGTACTTC,CASSRPGGRQETQYF
NA,NA,TRBJ1-2,TRBV5-6,TGTGCCAGCAGCTTCGTCAGGGACTATGGCTACACCTTC,CASSFVRDYGYTF
NA,TRBD1,TRBJ1-5,TRBV19,TGTGCCAGTAGTATGACAGGGGGCCATCAGCCCCAGCATTTT,CASSMTGGHQPQHF
NA,NA,TRBJ1-1,TRBV7-9,TGTGCCAGCAGCTTAGGGGGTAGGGGCACTGAAGCTTTCTTT,CASSLGGRGTEAFF
NA,NA,TRBJ1-5,TRBV20-1,TGCAGTGCTAGTGAAGCGTCGAATCAGCCCCAGCATTTT,CSASEASNQPQHF
NA,NA,TRBJ1-2,TRBV27,TGTGCCAGCAGATTCGGACAGAACTTTAACTATGGCTACACCTTC,CASRFGQNFNYGYTF
few,TRBD1,TRBJ1-4,TRBV4-2,TGTGCCAGCTCCTTAGGGACAGGGAACGAAAAACTGTTTTTT,CASSLGTGNEKLFF
once,NA,TRBJ1-5,TRBV28,TGTGCCAGCAGTGCCGGTCGGGGGGCAGCGGTTCAGCCCCAGCATTTT,CASSAGRGAAVQPQHF
NA,TRBD1,TRBJ1-4,TRBV5-3,TGTGCCAGAAGCTTGGGACAGGGGTGGGAAAAACTGTTTTTT,CARSLGQGWEKLFF
NA,NA,TRBJ2-1,TRBV5-1,TGCGCCAGCAGGGTAGCGGAAACCTACAATGAGCAGTTCTTC,CASRVAETYNEQFF
once,NA,TRBJ2-3,TRBV9,TGTGCCAGCAGCTCCGGCGGCGGGGTTCATACGCAGTATTTT,CASSSGGGVHTQYF
NA,TRBD2,TRBJ2-5,TRBV19,TGTGCCAGTAGTGGCGGGGGACTAGCGGTCCCGGGGGAGACCCAGTACTTC,CASSGGGLAVPGETQYF
NA,TRBD1,TRBJ1-1,TRBV19,TGTGCCAGTAGTAACGTCCGGGACAGGGGGGGTTCGTACACTGAAGCTTTCTTT,CASSNVRDRGGSYTEAFF
NA,NA,TRBJ2-2,TRBV3-1/TRBV3-2,TGTGCCAGCAGCCAAGACGGGAGAACCGGGGAGCTGTTTTTT,CASSQDGRTGELFF
NA,TRBD1,TRBJ1-3,TRBV28,TGTGCCAGCAGTTTAGGGACAGGGGTCTCTGGAAACACCATATATTTT,CASSLGTGVSGNTIYF
NA,NA,TRBJ1-6,TRBV18,TGTGCCAGCTCATCCTACAGGGATTACAATTCACCCCTCCACTTT,CASSSYRDYNSPLHF
NA,NA,TRBJ1-1,TRBV29-1,TGCAGCGTAGAGGGAGGGGGACAACCGAACACTGAAGCTTTCTTT,CSVEGGGQPNTEAFF
NA,TRBD2,TRBJ2-5,TRBV19,TGTGCCAGTAGTTCACTAGCGGGAGAGACCCAGTACTTC,CASSSLAGETQYF
once,NA,TRBJ1-2,TRBV24-1,TGTGCCACCAGTGACCCACGGGAGGGAGCCCACTATGGCTACACCTTC,CATSDPREGAHYGYTF
NA,NA,TRBJ1-1,TRBV2,TGTGCCAGCATGCCCGGCAGGGGACAACGCGCTTTCTTT,CASMPGRGQRAFF
NA,TRBD2,TRBJ2-7,TRBV7-6,TGTGCCAGCAGCTCTCCCCGCGGGAGGGCCTACGAGCAGTACTTC,CASSSPRGRAYEQYF
once,NA,TRBJ2-7,TRBV6-1,TGTGCCAGCAGTGAAGCGGTGCGGTCTGGCTACGAGCAGTACTTC,CASSEAVRSGYEQYF
NA,TRBD2,TRBJ2-3,TRBV19,TGTGCCAGTAGTACCTTAGCGGGAGGGCCAGATACGCAGTATTTT,CASSTLAGGPDTQYF
NA,NA,TRBJ1-2,TRBV5-6,TGTGCCAGCGGTATAGATTGGGGCCTCTCCCCCTTC,CASGIDWGLSPF
NA,NA,TRBJ1-5,TRBV28,TGTGCCAGCAGTTTGGAAGGGGGAGGGCAGCCCCAGCATTTT,CASSLEGGGQPQHF
NA,NA,TRBJ1-1,TRBV19,TGTGCCAGTATAAATTTCCTAGCTGAAGCTTTCTTT,CASINFLAEAFF
NA,NA,TRBJ1-3,TRBV3-1/TRBV3-2,TGTGCCAGCAGCCACGACGGGAGCTCTGGAAACACCATATATTTT,CASSHDGSSGNTIYF
NA,TRBD2,TRBJ2-3,TRBV9,TGTGCCAGCAGCATTGGGACTAGCGGGAGTTTAGATACGCAGTATTTT,CASSIGTSGSLDTQYF
once,NA,TRBJ2-1,TRBV11-3,TGTGCCAGCAGCTTAATGCCTATAAACTACAATGAGCAGTTCTTC,CASSLMPINYNEQFF
NA,NA,TRBJ1-3,TRBV2,TGTGCCAGCAAGCAGACAGACGCCTCTGGAAACACCATATATTTT,CASKQTDASGNTIYF
NA,TRBD1,TRBJ2-5,TRBV7-3,TGTGCCAGCAGCTCGCAAGGGGGCTCCGAGACCCAGTACTTC,CASSSQGGSETQYF
NA,NA,TRBJ1-1,TRBV2,TGTGCCAGCAGGGCTATCGGGCCCTTAGGGGATATGAACACTGAAGCTTTCTTT,CASRAIGPLGDMNTEAFF
few,TRBD2,TRBJ2-5,TRBV30,TGTGCCTGGAGTGTGGGACTAGCGGGAGGAGAGACCCAGTACTTC,CAWSVGLAGGETQYF
NA,NA,TRBJ1-2,TRBV28,TGTGCCAGCAGTTATCCCGGACAGTTCTATGGCTACACCTTC,CASSYPGQFYGYTF
NA,TRBD2,TRBJ2-5,TRBV5-4,TGTGCCAGCAGTCGGACTAGCGAACAAGAGACCCAGTACTTC,CASSRTSEQETQYF
NA,NA,TRBJ1-4,TRBV28,TGTGCCAGCAGTTTATGGAGTACAGGGACGTCGGAAAAACTGTTTTTT,CASSLWSTGTSEKLFF
NA,NA,TRBJ1-5,TRBV3-1/TRBV3-2,TGTGCCAGCAGCCAAATCCCCTTATTGCAGCCCCAGCATTTT,CASSQIPLLQPQHF
NA,NA,TRBJ2-7,TRBV5-1,TGCGCCAGCAGCTTGGCACGGACAGCACCCTACGAGCAGTACTTC,CASSLARTAPYEQYF
NA,TRBD1,TRBJ1-3,TRBV7-2,TGTGCCAGCAGCTTCGGGACAGGGGGAAACACCATATATTTT,CASSFGTGGNTIYF
NA,TRBD1,TRBJ2-7,TRBV5-1,TGCGCCAGCAGCTCCTATTTAGACAGGGGTGACTACGAGCAGTACTTC,CASSSYLDRGDYEQYF
NA,TRBD1,TRBJ2-1,TRBV27,TGTGCCAGCAGTTCTCAGGGGGCGCGGTCCAGCTCCTACAATGAGCAGTTCTTC,CASSSQGARSSSYNEQFF
NA,NA,TRBJ1-1,TRBV5-1,TGCGCCAGCAGCTTACAAGGGGGCACTGAAGCTTTCTTT,CASSLQGGTEAFF
NA,TRBD2,TRBJ2-5,TRBV29-1,TGTAGCGACTCCGGGACTAGCGGGAGTTCGGTGACCCAGTACTTC,CSDSGTSGSSVTQYF
once,NA,TRBJ2-7,TRBV25-1,TGTGCCAGCAGTGAACTAGCGTCTTACGAGCAGTACTTC,CASSELASYEQYF
NA,TRBD2,TRBJ2-1,TRBV2,TGTGCCAGCACTGAGGGGACTAGCGGGAGACTTGATGAGCAGTTCTTC,CASTEGTSGRLDEQFF
NA,TRBD1,TRBJ1-1,TRBV18,TGTGCCAGCTCACCAACAGGGGTGGGGACTGAAGCTTTCTTT,CASSPTGVGTEAFF
few,TRBD1,TRBJ1-6,TRBV30,TGTGCCTGGACCCCGGACAGGAGCTCCTATAATTCACCCCTCCACTTT,CAWTPDRSSYNSPLHF
NA,NA,TRBJ2-6,TRBV2,TGTGCCAGCAGTGGAGAGATGGCTGGGGCCAACGTCCTGACTTTC,CASSGEMAGANVLTF
few,NA,TRBJ1-5,TRBV30,TGTGCCTGGAGCAGAACCAAAGGACTCCAGCATTTT,CAWSRTKGLQHF
once,NA,TRBJ1-3,TRBV14,TGTGCCAGCAGCCAAGCCGGCAGGATTAACACCATATATTTT,CASSQAGRINTIYF
NA,NA,TRBJ1-1,TRBV28,TGTGCCAGCACTCCTCCCCCCAGCACTGAAGCTTTCTTT,CASTPPPSTEAFF
NA,NA,TRBJ1-5,TRBV30,TGTGCCTGGAGTCTGGAGGGCGCTCAGCCCCAGCATTTT,CAWSLEGAQPQHF
NA,NA,TRBJ1-1,TRBV6-5,TGTGCCAGCAGACCGAAGGGGACAACTGAAGCTTTCTTT,CASRPKGTTEAFF
NA,NA,TRBJ1-4,TRBV7-8,TGTGCCACTGGGGGGGGCCCTTCAACTAATGAAAAACTGTTTTTT,CATGGGPSTNEKLFF
few,TRBD2,TRBJ2-1,TRBV11-2,TGTGCCAGCAGCCAAGGGTTAGCGGGAGACAATGAGCAGTTCTTC,CASSQGLAGDNEQFF
NA,TRBD2,TRBJ2-5,TRBV27,TGTGCCAGCAGTTATCCAGAGGGACTAAAAAAAGAGACCCAGTACTTC,CASSYPEGLKKETQYF